The T cell receptor (beta chain) described here comes from a study of Ad26.COV2.S vaccination and SARS-CoV-2 variants. Across the whole study: Donor got 5x10^10 or 1x10^11 viral particles of Ad26.COV2.S.

Measured with immunoSEQ multiplex PCR; TCRdb has only the in-frame clones, and not every one. The sample records approximately 500,000 clones, approximately 90% being singletons. Study results and limitations: Overall T cell responses may have been underestimated by the analyses of TCR breadth and depth. The breadth of spike-specific CD8+ and CD4+ T cell responses after vaccination was reportedly substantial.

V trimming: 9 bases; J trimming: 6 bases; junction bases outside the gene matches: 10. The CDR3 extends over 14 amino acids. Germline CDR1 is MDHEN and CDR2 is SYDVKM. The sample's treatment: 15 to 20 received Ad26.COV2.S at low or high dose, single or two shots; several received placebo; per-sample allocation not given. Sampling took place 63 days after the first vaccine or placebo injection. This clone was recorded once. What it binds is unknown. The material sequenced was peripheral blood, taken in a trial of Ad26.COV2.S vaccine versus placebo. The clonotype comes from a person between 18 and 65 years old who received the Ad26.COV2.S COVID-19 vaccine or a placebo. The chain employs TRBV28 and TRBJ2-1; TRBD2 matches 8 bases. CDR3 residues: CASQVAGGPNEQFF. The CDR3, as DNA: TGTGCCAGTCAGGTTGCGGGAGGCCCCAATGAGCAGTTCTTC.